The T cell receptor beta chain under discussion was sequenced for a study of T cell responses to AZD1222 COVID-19 vaccine. Study outcomes and limitations: Nearly half of unique spike-specific TCRs reportedly avoided B.1.351 and B.1.1.7 mutated regions. Recipients of AZD1222 seropositive at baseline numbered only five or six. Elevations in Spike-specific TCR breadth and depth followed administration of two AZD1222 doses.

As for this clone: Its target is unknown.

Clones were read by immunoSEQ multiplex PCR, and TCRdb kept only the in-frame ones, dropping some. The sample lists about 100,000 clones, around nine tenths seen once, with 2.5% to 4% in the top ten. V lost 1 base, J lost 3 bases, and 5 bases stayed unmatched. CDR3 length: 16 residues. CDR1 SGHAT and CDR2 FQDESV come from the germline V gene (reference sequence). The rearrangement uses TRBV11-1 and TRBJ2-5; TRBD2 aligns across 10 bases. The receptor comes from an adult in good health. This specimen consisted of peripheral blood, obtained on day 0 of AZD1222 vaccination. The CDR3 DNA is TGTGCCAGCAGCTTAGTTAGCGGGGGGTCCAAAGAGACCCAGTACTTC. Protein sequence: CASSLVSGGSKETQYF.